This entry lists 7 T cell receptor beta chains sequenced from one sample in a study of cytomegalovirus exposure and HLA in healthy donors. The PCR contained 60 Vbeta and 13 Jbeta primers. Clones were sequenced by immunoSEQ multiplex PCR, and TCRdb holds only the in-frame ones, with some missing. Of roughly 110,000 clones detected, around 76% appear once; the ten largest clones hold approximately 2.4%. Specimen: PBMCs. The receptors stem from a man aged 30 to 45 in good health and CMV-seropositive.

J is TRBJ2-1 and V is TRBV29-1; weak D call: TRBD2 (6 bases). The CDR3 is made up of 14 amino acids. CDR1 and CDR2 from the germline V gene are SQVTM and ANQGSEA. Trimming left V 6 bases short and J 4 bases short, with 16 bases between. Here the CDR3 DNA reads TGCAGCGTCGGGACTCCCGGTCAGTACAATGAGCAGTTCTTC. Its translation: CSVGTPGQYNEQFF.

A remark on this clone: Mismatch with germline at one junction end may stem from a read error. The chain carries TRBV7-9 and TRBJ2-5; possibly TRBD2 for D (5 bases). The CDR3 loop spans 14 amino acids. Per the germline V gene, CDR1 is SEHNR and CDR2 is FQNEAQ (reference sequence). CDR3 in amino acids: CSSSRSEPRGTQYF. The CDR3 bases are TGTTCCAGCAGCCGATCTGAGCCTCGGGGGACCCAGTACTTC. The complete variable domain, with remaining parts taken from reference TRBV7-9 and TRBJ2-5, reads DTGVSQNPRHKITKRGQNVTFRCDPISEHNRLYWYRQTLGQGPEFLTYFQNEAQLEKSRLLSDRFSAERPKGSFSTLEIQRTEQGDSAMYLCSSSRSEPRGTQYFGPGTRLLVL.

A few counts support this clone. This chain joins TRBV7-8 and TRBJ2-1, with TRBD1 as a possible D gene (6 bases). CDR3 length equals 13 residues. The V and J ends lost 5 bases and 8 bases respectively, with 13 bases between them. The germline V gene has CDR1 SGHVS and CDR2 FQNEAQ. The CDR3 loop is CASSRTGFDEQFF. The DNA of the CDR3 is TGTGCCAGCAGCCGAACAGGGTTCGATGAGCAGTTCTTC.

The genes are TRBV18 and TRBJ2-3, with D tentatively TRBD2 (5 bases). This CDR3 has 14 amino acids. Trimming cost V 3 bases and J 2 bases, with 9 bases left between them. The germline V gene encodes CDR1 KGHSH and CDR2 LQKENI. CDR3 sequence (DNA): TGTGCCAGCTCACCTCGGACTTCCACAGATACGCAGTATTTT. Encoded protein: CASSPRTSTDTQYF.

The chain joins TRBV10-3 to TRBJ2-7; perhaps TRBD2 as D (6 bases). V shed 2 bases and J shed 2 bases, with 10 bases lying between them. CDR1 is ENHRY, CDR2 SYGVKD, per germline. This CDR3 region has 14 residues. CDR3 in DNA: TGTGCCATCAGTGAGAAGCCGGGGGCCTACGAGCAGTACTTC. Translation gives CAISEKPGAYEQYF.

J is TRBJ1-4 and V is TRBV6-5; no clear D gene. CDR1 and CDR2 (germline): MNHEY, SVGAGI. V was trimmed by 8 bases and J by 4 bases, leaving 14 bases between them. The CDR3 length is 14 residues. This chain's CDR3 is CASQAADYNEKLFF. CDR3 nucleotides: TGTGCCAGCCAAGCGGCGGACTATAATGAAAAACTGTTTTTT.

The CDR3 DNA sequence: TGTGCCAGCAGCGTAGGGAGGGGTCCTTCCACAGATACGCAGTATTTT. Translating it yields CASSVGRGPSTDTQYF. The chain has TRBV9 and TRBJ2-3, with D maybe TRBD2 (6 bases). With 0 bases removed from V and 2 bases from J, the gap between germline ends came to 13 bases. CDR1 and CDR2 (germline): SGDLS, YYNGEE. The CDR3 consists of 16 residues. The whole variable domain, filled in from reference TRBV9 and TRBJ2-3, reads DSGVTQTPKHLITATGQRVTLRCSPRSGDLSVYWYQQSLDQGLQFLIQYYNGEERAKGNILERFSAQQFPDLHSELNLSSLELGDSALYFCASSVGRGPSTDTQYFGPGTRLTVL.